The entry below describes one TCR beta chain. This record comes from a study of CD8 T cells in Susac syndrome. CDR3 size: 12 residues. V lost 6 bases to trimming and J lost 5 bases; unmatched junction nucleotides: 7. Germline assignment: CDR1 SQVTM and CDR2 ANQGSEA. About 0.5 to 1 ug RNA was reverse transcribed with random hexamers. TCRdb re-called the immunoSEQ multiplex PCR reads with MiXCR, one entry per CDR3 protein. The sample has a few hundred thousand distinct CDR3 sequences, approximately 95% seen once. Sequencing was done on a sample of CD4+ T cells from PBMCs. This TCR was sampled from a human donor with multiple sclerosis. V gene TRBV29-1 combines with J gene TRBJ2-7; 7 positions match TRBD2. The CDR3 DNA reads TGCAGCGTCGCCCGTCGGGGGGACGAGCAGTACTTC. Its translation is CSVARRGDEQYF.